This is a list of T cell receptor beta chains from one sample in a study of cytomegalovirus exposure and HLA in healthy donors. Some clones are missing from TCRdb's copy, which holds only in-frame ones; the method was immunoSEQ multiplex PCR. In the table there are about 150,000 clones, roughly 65% of which are singletons. What was sequenced was PBMCs. These receptors all stem from a man between 60 and 75 years old in good health and CMV-seronegative. Both conserved end residues are part of each CDR3. The order of the fields is clone size, V gene, J gene, CDR3 length, D gene, CDR3 protein, CDR3 DNA. The D gene is left open where the match is weak. The size entry is marked missing in some rows and otherwise reads once, few, many or a size class.

-	TRBV6-1	TRBJ1-2	15	-	CASSEAQPGGYGYTF	TGTGCCAGCAGTGAAGCGCAACCGGGGGGGTATGGCTACACCTTC
-	TRBV29-1	TRBJ1-1	13	TRBD1	CSVAQGANTEAFF	TGCAGCGTTGCACAGGGGGCGAACACTGAAGCTTTCTTT
-	TRBV19	TRBJ2-2	17	-	CASSTAQGYTNTGELFF	TGTGCCAGTAGTACCGCACAGGGATATACGAACACCGGGGAGCTGTTTTTT
-	TRBV19	TRBJ1-1	16	-	CASSIEGAARDTEAFF	TGTGCCAGTAGTATAGAAGGGGCCGCCCGGGACACTGAAGCTTTCTTT
-	TRBV21-1	TRBJ2-3	16	-	CASSILKAGVEDTQYF	TGTGCCAGCAGCATACTTAAAGCGGGAGTGGAAGATACGCAGTATTTT
-	TRBV5-4	TRBJ1-1	14	-	CASSWEWQNTEAFF	TGTGCCAGCAGCTGGGAGTGGCAGAACACTGAAGCTTTCTTT
-	TRBV28	TRBJ2-7	16	TRBD1	CASSPGRGQGTYEQYF	TGTGCCAGCAGCCCCGGCCGGGGACAGGGGACCTACGAGCAGTACTTC
-	TRBV5-4	TRBJ2-7	15	-	CASSSRGGRNYEQYF	TGTGCCAGCAGCTCCCGAGGCGGGCGTAACTACGAGCAGTACTTC
-	TRBV5-4	TRBJ2-7	15	TRBD1	CASSKRDRVSNEQYF	TGTGCCAGCAGCAAACGAGACAGGGTTTCCAACGAGCAGTACTTC
few	TRBV5-4	TRBJ2-7	16	TRBD2	CASSTGGGGAHYEQYF	TGTGCCAGCTCCACCGGGGGGGGCGGAGCCCACTACGAGCAGTACTTC
-	TRBV5-1	TRBJ1-5	15	-	CASSPSGTSNQPQHF	TGCGCCAGCAGCCCTTCCGGGACAAGCAATCAGCCCCAGCATTTT
-	TRBV28	TRBJ2-3	15	TRBD1	CASSNPGTDTDTQYF	TGTGCCAGCAGTAATCCCGGGACAGACACAGATACGCAGTATTTT
once	TRBV27	TRBJ1-2	16	-	CASRSGGTLTLNGYTF	TGTGCCAGCAGATCGGGAGGGACCCTTACCCTAAATGGCTACACCTTC
-	TRBV19	TRBJ2-5	13	TRBD1	CATLDRNQETQYF	TGTGCCACCCTGGACAGGAACCAAGAGACCCAGTACTTC
once	TRBV7-9	TRBJ2-7	15	-	CASSLEGLTGTEQYF	TGTGCCAGCAGCTTAGAGGGATTAACAGGAACCGAGCAGTACTTC
-	TRBV7-3	TRBJ2-7	13	-	CASSPFSSYEQYF	TGTGCCAGCAGCCCCTTCAGCTCCTACGAGCAGTACTTC
-	TRBV28	TRBJ1-5	15	TRBD1	CASLLSQGARQPQHF	TGTGCCAGCCTTCTATCCCAGGGGGCCCGTCAGCCCCAGCATTTT
-	TRBV28	TRBJ1-2	15	TRBD1	CASSPGTGGGYGYTF	TGTGCCAGCAGTCCGGGGACAGGTGGAGGCTATGGCTACACCTTC
-	TRBV4-3	TRBJ2-2	17	TRBD1	CASSQDNRGRGTGELFF	TGCGCCAGCAGCCAAGATAACAGGGGCCGTGGCACCGGGGAGCTGTTTTTT
-	TRBV7-9	TRBJ2-5	10	-	CASSDYRTYF	TGTGCCAGCAGCGATTATCGGACATACTTC
-	TRBV7-2	TRBJ1-4	14	-	CASSTYSPNEKLFF	TGTGCCAGCAGCACGTACAGTCCAAATGAAAAACTGTTTTTT
-	TRBV5-1	TRBJ1-1	14	TRBD1	CASSLSGGNTEAFF	TGCGCCAGCAGCTTGTCAGGGGGGAACACTGAAGCTTTCTTT
few	TRBV7-9	TRBJ2-2	18	TRBD2	CASSGGLAGLANTGELFF	TGTGCCAGCAGCGGGGGACTAGCGGGCCTCGCGAACACCGGGGAGCTGTTTTTT